Reported below is one T cell receptor beta chain. This specimen belongs to a study of immune characterization of retroperitoneal liposarcoma. V was pared by 6 bases and J by 6 bases, with 10 bases of the junction left unmatched. The CDR3 is made up of 16 amino acids. Germline CDR1 and CDR2: MNHNY and SVGAGI (reference sequence). TCRdb ran MiXCR on the PCR reads and lists one entry per CDR3 protein. The data contain 6,600 or so distinct CDR3 sequences, 25% to 35% of them seen just once; the ten biggest clones take up 25% to 30%. This receptor was taken from a female donor with retroperitoneal liposarcoma. Specimen: tumor tissue. The rearrangement links TRBV6-6 to TRBJ2-1, with 11 bases fitting TRBD2. CDR3 sequence reads: CASSPPSGGSLNEQFF. DNA for the CDR3: TGTGCCAGCAGCCCTCCTAGCGGGGGGTCCCTCAATGAGCAGTTCTTC.